A selection of T cell receptor beta chains follows, all from one sample in a study of PD-L1 blockade in urothelial cancer. The method was immunoSEQ multiplex PCR; TCRdb's version includes in-frame clones alone and lacks a portion of them. The profile shows fewer than 45,000 clones, around 82% of them singletons. The sample consisted of PBMCs, taken around atezolizumab (anti-PD-L1) treatment. The receptors were sampled from a man aged 65 to 79 with urothelial cancer. CDR3s leave out the opening cysteine and the closing phenylalanine or tryptophan. Only part of the rows carry a size: once, few, many, or a class if the clone is expanded.

TRBV10-3	TRBJ2-6	.	9	ATTGANVLT
TRBV18	TRBJ2-7	.	13	ASSPNLDSTYEQY
TRBV9	TRBJ2-3	once	11	ASSALSRDTQY
TRBV19	TRBJ1-2	.	14	ASSPRGTGVNYGYT
TRBV18	TRBJ2-3	.	16	ASSRNRVDVSSTDTQY
TRBV11-2	TRBJ1-1	.	11	ASSLDRSTEAF
TRBV7-7	TRBJ2-1	.	13	ASSPERVTYNEQF
TRBV18	TRBJ2-5	.	11	ASSRGFQETQY
TRBV7-9	TRBJ1-4	.	17	ASSFGQGRTTDLSEKLF
TRBV28	TRBJ1-2	.	9	AIPEGPGYT
TRBV4-2	TRBJ2-7	.	11	ASSRQGSYEQY
TRBV28	TRBJ2-3	.	13	ASSSRLTGTDTQY
TRBV5-1	TRBJ2-1	.	13	ASSLEGGSYNEQF
TRBV11-2	TRBJ2-3	.	13	ASSLDRQGTDTQY
TRBV7-2	TRBJ2-7	.	11	ASSGSGKYEQY
TRBV19	TRBJ1-2	.	11	ASISRVDYGYT
TRBV5-4	TRBJ1-2	.	11	ASSLGGNYGYT
TRBV10-1	TRBJ1-2	.	15	ASSERQGVAHVYGYT